The TCR beta chain described here comes from a study of blood T cell repertoires in COVID-19. Clones were read by immunoSEQ multiplex PCR, and TCRdb kept only the in-frame ones, dropping some. The data show around 330,000 clones, about 89% seen once. The length of the CDR3 is 12 residues. The V end lost 3 bases, the J end lost 7 bases, and 9 bases lay between the germline ends. This rearrangement joins TRBV12-3 or TRBV12-4 to TRBJ1-2; D ambiguous. Sequencing used PBMCs or T cells enriched from blood (not recorded which). The TCR sequence derives from a woman aged 40 to 50 who had recovered from COVID-19. CDR3 DNA: TGTGCCAGCAGTTTGGGAGCGCTTGGCTACACCTTC. It encodes CASSLGALGYTF.